Included here is one T cell receptor (beta chain) sequence, with context. The antigen remains undetermined. Sequencing used immunoSEQ multiplex PCR; TCRdb keeps in-frame clones, though not all of them. There are around 63,000 clones in the sample; approximately 89% occur only once, and 0.85% to 1.2% lies in the top ten. The data were taken from a study of OX40 agonist ivuxolimab in advanced cancers. Study in general: Treatment of patients was with ivuxolimab, an agonistic anti-OX40 (CD134) antibody. Across the patients, intravenous ivuxolimab was delivered every 2 weeks at 0.01 to 10 mg/kg.

Autoimmune disease history or systemic immunosuppression led to patient exclusion. Points from the study as a whole: Relative to CD4+, CD8+ T cells held more expanded clones on average.

Germline CDR1 is SGHTA and CDR2 is FQGNSA. Trimming removed 2 bases from V and 4 bases from J; junction bases left unmatched: 3. CDR3 length: 16 amino acids. The sequence was collected from an adult with an advanced solid tumor such as melanoma, head and neck, liver or kidney cancer. The sequencing used CD4+ or CD8+ T cells sorted from blood, collected in a trial of the OX40 agonist ivuxolimab. The chain is built from TRBV7-2 and TRBJ2-5, with TRBD2 identical over 14 bases. CDR3 sequence (DNA): TGTGCCAGCAGCTTACAGGGACTAGCGGGGGTAGAGACCCAGTACTTC. As protein: CASSLQGLAGVETQYF.